These 18 T cell receptor beta chains were all obtained from the same sample, sequenced in a study of T cells in Graves' hyperthyroidism and ophthalmopathy (dated by TCRdb to the late 2010s). The library was produced with multiplex PCR. TCRdb lists the instrument as Illumina HiSeq 2000. TCR beta CDR3 regions were amplified from RNA transcripts. The TCR CDR3 was subjected to a first round of RT-PCR using the HTBI primer set and the Qiagen OneStep RT-PCR kit. The public sequencing data were trimmed at Q25 with fastp and processed into clonotypes with MiXCR by TCRdb, which kept only in-frame beta chains. Under each unique CDR3 protein, matching rows form one entry showing the most common genes and DNA. The sample table holds about 210,000 distinct CDR3 sequences, of which about 15% were seen once. The leading ten clones occupy under 65% of the sample. Sample: blood. Source of these receptors: a man aged 45-60 years with Graves' hyperthyroidism.

This clonotype has only a few counts. Given a much more abundant clone one base away, this may be a read error. The V and J genes are TRBV28 and TRBJ2-3; no reliable D call. The CDR3 length is 14 residues. Between the trimmed V and J ends, which lost 3 bases and 2 bases, there was a span of 9 bases. Germline loops: CDR1 MDHEN, CDR2 SYDVKM. In nucleotides, the CDR3 is TGTGCCAGCAGTTTGGGGTGGGACACAGATACGCAGTATTTT. Protein product: CASSLGWDTDTQYF.

This clonotype was observed many times. V is TRBV20-1 and J is TRBJ1-2; D gene uncertain. Germline values: CDR1 DFQATT, CDR2 SNEGSKA (reference sequence). The length of the CDR3 is 15 residues. The V end was cut by 6 bases, the J end by 4 bases, with 21 bases between. The CDR3 here is CSASTSLRARYGYTF. The CDR3 DNA is TGCAGTGCCTCCACCTCTCTGAGGGCCCGCTATGGCTACACCTTC.

In its sample, this clonotype was seen many times. The V and J genes are TRBV20-1 and TRBJ2-7, with TRBD2 as a possible D gene (5 bases). V was cut by 6 bases and J by 3 bases, with 12 bases left in between. The CDR3 extends over 12 amino acids. Germline V CDR1 and CDR2: DFQATT, SNEGSKA (reference sequence). CDR3 in DNA: TGCAGTGCCCTGAGGGCAGGCTACGAGCAGTACTTC. It is translated as CSALRAGYEQYF.

This clonotype appeared many times. The genes are TRBV12-3 or TRBV12-4 and TRBJ1-2; possible D gene TRBD1, 5 bases. This CDR3 is built from 13 residues. Trimming took off 4 bases at V and 6 bases at J, with 12 bases between the two ends. CDR3 coding DNA: TGTGCCAGCAGTTCGACAGTCCGGGATGGCTACACCTTC. The encoded protein is CASSSTVRDGYTF.

The chain carries TRBV6-2 or TRBV6-3 and TRBJ2-5; TRBD2 is a possible D gene (5 bases). The CDR3 spans 14 residues. The germline V gene has CDR1 MNHEY and CDR2 SVGEGT. Trimming took 6 bases from V and 5 from J, leaving 16 bases between them. The CDR3 is CASRSPEVWETQYF. CDR3 nucleotide sequence: TGTGCCAGCAGATCCCCGGAGGTTTGGGAGACCCAGTACTTC.

The genes are TRBV20-1 and TRBJ2-5; unclear D gene. The CDR3 sequence is 14 residues long. Trimming took off 3 bases at V and 2 bases at J, with 13 bases between the two ends. Germline CDR1 reads DFQATT; CDR2 reads SNEGSKA (reference sequence). The CDR3: CSASPALTQETQYF. The CDR3 bases are TGCAGTGCTAGCCCGGCCCTTACTCAAGAGACCCAGTACTTC.

The rearrangement links TRBV7-8 to TRBJ2-2; TRBD1 matches 8 bases. CDR3 size: 14 residues. Trimming removed 5 bases from V and 8 bases from J; junction bases left unmatched: 7. In germline, CDR1 is SGHVS, CDR2 FQNEAQ. CDR3 nucleotide sequence: TGTGCCAGCAGCCAGGGGGCAGTTCCTGGGGAGCTGTTTTTT. The encoded protein is CASSQGAVPGELFF.

This clonotype has a count of ten or more. The genes are TRBV28 and TRBJ2-7; D gene uncertain. Deletions cut 3 bases from V and 3 bases from J, with 15 bases between. CDR3 length: 15 amino acids. CDR1 is MDHEN, CDR2 SYDVKM, per germline. CDR3 sequence (DNA): TGTGCCAGCAGTTTTTTAAGTCTGGGATTCTACGAGCAGTACTTC. Translation gives CASSFLSLGFYEQYF.

This clonotype has ten or more counts. The J gene is TRBJ2-1, the V gene TRBV7-9, with unresolved D. CDR3 size: 12 residues. Germline CDR1 is SEHNR and CDR2 is FQNEAQ (reference sequence). The V end lost 7 bases, the J end lost 5 bases, and 9 bases lay between the germline ends. The CDR3 nucleotides read TGTGCCAGCATTTCGAGGAACAATGAGCAGTTCTTC. Translating gives CASISRNNEQFF.

This clonotype was counted many times. The chain recombines TRBV28 with TRBJ1-5; the D is unclear. The V end lost 5 bases, the J end lost 7 bases, and 9 bases lay between the germline ends. The CDR3 extends over 12 amino acids. Germline CDR1 and CDR2: MDHEN and SYDVKM. The DNA of the CDR3 is TGTGCCAGCAGTGAGTATCAGCAGCCCCAGCATTTT. Its translation: CASSEYQQPQHF. Drawing the rest from reference TRBV28 and TRBJ1-5, the complete variable domain is DVKVTQSSRYLVKRTGEKVFLECVQDMDHENMFWYRQDPGLGLRLIYFSYDVKMKEKGDIPEGYSVSREKKERFSLILESASTNQTSMYLCASSEYQQPQHFGDGTRLSIL.

This clonotype came up a few times. The J gene is TRBJ2-2, the V gene TRBV20-1; 7 nucleotides align to TRBD2. With V trimmed by 3 bases and J by 2 bases, 9 bases remained unmatched. The CDR3 is 16 amino acids. CDR1 and CDR2 from the germline V gene are DFQATT and SNEGSKA (reference sequence). The chain's CDR3 is CSASPRLAPNTGELFF. The CDR3 DNA reads as TGCAGTGCTAGCCCTCGACTAGCTCCAAACACCGGGGAGCTGTTTTTT.

The CDR3 coding sequence is TGTGCCATCAGTGAGTCTCAAGGTGCAGGGAACACTGAAGCTTTCTTT. Translation gives CAISESQGAGNTEAFF. The rearrangement joins TRBV10-3 to TRBJ1-1; D is unclear. V dropped 0 bases and J dropped 1 base, with 12 bases sitting between them. Germline CDR1 is ENHRY and CDR2 is SYGVKD. CDR3 length equals 16 residues.

The V call is TRBV20-1, the J call TRBJ2-7; 7 bases agree with TRBD2. CDR3 length: 13 amino acids. V shed 5 bases, J shed 3 bases, and the junction held 7 bases outside the gene matches. Looked up from germline, CDR1 is DFQATT and CDR2 is SNEGSKA (reference sequence). The CDR3 is CSAVSSGHYEQYF. The CDR3 DNA sequence: TGCAGTGCTGTTTCTAGCGGTCACTACGAGCAGTACTTC.

This clonotype was picked up a small number of times. The gene calls are TRBV11-2 and TRBJ2-2; the D gene is possibly TRBD1 (5 bases). In germline, CDR1 is SGHAT, CDR2 FQNNGV. CDR3 length equals 13 residues. V was shortened by 9 bases and J by 4 bases, with 12 bases between the two germline ends. As DNA, the CDR3 is TGTGCCAGTAGAGGAACAGGCACCGGGGAGCTGTTTTTT. This codes for CASRGTGTGELFF.

The chain joins TRBV18 to TRBJ2-5; either TRBD1 or TRBD2 may fit D (5 bases each). Trimming cost V 3 bases and J 5 bases, with 19 bases left between them. Germline CDR1 and CDR2: KGHSH and LQKENI. This CDR3 region has 16 residues. The CDR3 protein is CASSPVGSREWETQYF. The DNA of the CDR3 is TGTGCCAGCTCACCGGTAGGGAGCAGGGAATGGGAGACCCAGTACTTC.

This clonotype has a count of ten or more. The rearrangement links TRBV5-1 to TRBJ1-4; TRBD1 is a possible D gene (5 bases). CDR1 and CDR2 from the germline V gene are SGHRS and YFSETQ. CDR3 size: 17 residues. Trimming left V 3 bases short and J 0 bases short, with 15 bases between. CDR3 nucleotide sequence: TGCGCCAGCAGCTGGGGCTCAGGGTCTGCAACTAATGAAAAACTGTTTTTT. It codes for CASSWGSGSATNEKLFF.

This sequence joins TRBV12-3 or TRBV12-4 and TRBJ2-3; 10 bases align to TRBD2. Trimming cost V 6 bases and J 3 bases; bases outside gene matches: 3. The CDR3 covers 14 residues. The CDR3 protein is CASRSGGGTDTQYF. CDR3 DNA sequence: TGTGCCAGCAGGAGCGGGGGGGGGACAGATACGCAGTATTTT.

The CDR3 reads CASSPRVYGYTF. In DNA, the CDR3 is TGTGCCAGCAGTCCCAGGGTGTATGGCTACACCTTC. The gene calls are TRBV28 and TRBJ1-2, with D possibly matching TRBD1 (5 bases). Germline loops: CDR1 MDHEN, CDR2 SYDVKM. The CDR3 has 12 residues. V was shortened by 5 bases and J by 5 bases, with 9 bases between the two germline ends.